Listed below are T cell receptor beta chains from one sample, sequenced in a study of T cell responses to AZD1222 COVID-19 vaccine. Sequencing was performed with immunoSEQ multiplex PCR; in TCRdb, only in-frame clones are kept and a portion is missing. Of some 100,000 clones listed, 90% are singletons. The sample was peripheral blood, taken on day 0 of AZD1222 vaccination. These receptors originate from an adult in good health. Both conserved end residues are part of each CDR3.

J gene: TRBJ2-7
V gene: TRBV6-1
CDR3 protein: CASSDRLRDGSGSQYF

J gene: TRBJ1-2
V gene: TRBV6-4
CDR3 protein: CASSETAGQSDYTF

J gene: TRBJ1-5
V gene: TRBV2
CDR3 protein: CASTDPNQPQHF

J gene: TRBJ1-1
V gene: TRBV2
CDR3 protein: CASSGTGAGYTEAFF

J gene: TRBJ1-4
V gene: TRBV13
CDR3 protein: CASSSARDSNEKLFF

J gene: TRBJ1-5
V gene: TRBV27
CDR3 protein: CASSLSKGKGNQPQHF

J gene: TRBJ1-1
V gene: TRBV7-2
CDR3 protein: CASSSTGMNTEAFF

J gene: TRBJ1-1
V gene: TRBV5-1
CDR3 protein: CASSLGRVLNTEAFF

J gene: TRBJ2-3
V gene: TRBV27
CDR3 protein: CASSLGGDSQYF

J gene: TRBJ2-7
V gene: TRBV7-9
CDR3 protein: CASGYSYEQYF

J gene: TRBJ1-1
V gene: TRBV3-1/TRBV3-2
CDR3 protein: CASSSGTPPAEAFF

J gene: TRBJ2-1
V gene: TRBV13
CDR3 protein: CASSLGRAFDEQFF

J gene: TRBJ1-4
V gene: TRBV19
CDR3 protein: CASSTGNEKLFF

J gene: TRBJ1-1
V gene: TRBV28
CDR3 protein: CASRRAEPNTEAFF

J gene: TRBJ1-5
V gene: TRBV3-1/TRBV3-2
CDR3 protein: CASSQYNNQPQHF

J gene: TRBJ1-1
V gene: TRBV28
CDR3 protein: CASSWPGQGNTEAFF

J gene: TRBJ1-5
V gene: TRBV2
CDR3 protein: CASTREGDSNQPQHF

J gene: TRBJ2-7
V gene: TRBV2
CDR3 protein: CASSPDYTGTGISYEQYF

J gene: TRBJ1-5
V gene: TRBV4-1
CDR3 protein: CASSQDRGIYQPQHF

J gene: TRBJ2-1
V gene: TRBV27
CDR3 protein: CASSLAPWNEQFF

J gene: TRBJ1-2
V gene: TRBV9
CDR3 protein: CASSPLSRDYGYTF

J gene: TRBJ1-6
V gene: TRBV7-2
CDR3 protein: CASSWVRTGNSPLHF

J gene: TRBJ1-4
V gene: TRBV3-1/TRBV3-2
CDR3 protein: CASSQSGSVNEKLFF

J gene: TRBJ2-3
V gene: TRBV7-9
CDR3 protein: CASSLFRTSGYTDTQYF

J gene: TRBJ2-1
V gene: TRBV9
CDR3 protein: CASSSGGSSYNEQFF

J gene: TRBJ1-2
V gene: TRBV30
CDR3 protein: CAWSVPTANYGYTF

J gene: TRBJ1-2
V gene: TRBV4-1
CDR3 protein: CASSQVARGSYGYTF

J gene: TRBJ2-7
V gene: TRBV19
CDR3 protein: CASSKSAGGNEQYF

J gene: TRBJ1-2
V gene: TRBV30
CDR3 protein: CAWNYGDYGYTF

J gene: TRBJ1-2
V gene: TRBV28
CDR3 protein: CASSFGGQSTIYDGYTF

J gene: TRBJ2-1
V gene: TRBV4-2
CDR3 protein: CASSLSGGAHNEQFF

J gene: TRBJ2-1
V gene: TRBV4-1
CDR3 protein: CASSQAEAGGTYNEQFF

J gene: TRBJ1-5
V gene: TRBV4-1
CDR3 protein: CASSQERVDQPQHF

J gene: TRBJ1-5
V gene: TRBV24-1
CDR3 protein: CATSEGGGWGNQPQHF

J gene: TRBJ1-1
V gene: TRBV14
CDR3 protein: CASSHGPGAFF

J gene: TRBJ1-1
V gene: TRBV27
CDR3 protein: CASSPGQFTEAFF

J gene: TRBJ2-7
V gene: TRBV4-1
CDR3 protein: CASSQVAGTTIGLEQYF

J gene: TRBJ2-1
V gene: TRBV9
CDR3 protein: CASSVRTYNEQFF